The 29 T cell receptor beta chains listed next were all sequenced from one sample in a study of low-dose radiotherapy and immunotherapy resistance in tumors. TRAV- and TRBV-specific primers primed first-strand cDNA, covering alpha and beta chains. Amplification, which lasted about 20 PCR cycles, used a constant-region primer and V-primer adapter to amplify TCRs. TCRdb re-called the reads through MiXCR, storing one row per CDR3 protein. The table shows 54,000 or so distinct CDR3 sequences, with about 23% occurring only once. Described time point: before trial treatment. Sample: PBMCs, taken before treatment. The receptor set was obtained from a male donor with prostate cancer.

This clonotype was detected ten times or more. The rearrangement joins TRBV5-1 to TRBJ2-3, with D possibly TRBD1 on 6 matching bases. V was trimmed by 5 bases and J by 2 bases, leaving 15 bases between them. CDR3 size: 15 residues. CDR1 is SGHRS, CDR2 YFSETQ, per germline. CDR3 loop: CASSFRGYVTDTQYF. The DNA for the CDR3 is TGCGCCAGCAGTTTCAGGGGCTACGTCACAGATACGCAGTATTTT.

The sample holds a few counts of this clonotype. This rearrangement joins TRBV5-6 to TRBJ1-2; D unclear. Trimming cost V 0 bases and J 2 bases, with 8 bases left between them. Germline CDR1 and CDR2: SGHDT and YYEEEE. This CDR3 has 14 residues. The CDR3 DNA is TGTGCCAGCAGCTTGGTCGCAAGGAACTATGGCTACACCTTC. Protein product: CASSLVARNYGYTF.

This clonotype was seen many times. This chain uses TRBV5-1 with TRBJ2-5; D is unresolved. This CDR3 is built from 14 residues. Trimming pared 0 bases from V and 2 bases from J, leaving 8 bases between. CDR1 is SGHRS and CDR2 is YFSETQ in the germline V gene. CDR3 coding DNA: TGCGCCAGCAGCTTGGGCCAGCAACAAGAGACCCAGTACTTC. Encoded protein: CASSLGQQQETQYF.

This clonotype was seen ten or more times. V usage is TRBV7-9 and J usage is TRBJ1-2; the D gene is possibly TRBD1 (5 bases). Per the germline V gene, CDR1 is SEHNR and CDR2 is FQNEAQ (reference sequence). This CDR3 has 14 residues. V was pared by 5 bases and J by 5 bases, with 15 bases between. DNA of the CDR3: TGTGCCAGCAGCCCAAATTCGGCAGGGTATGGCTACACCTTC. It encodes CASSPNSAGYGYTF.

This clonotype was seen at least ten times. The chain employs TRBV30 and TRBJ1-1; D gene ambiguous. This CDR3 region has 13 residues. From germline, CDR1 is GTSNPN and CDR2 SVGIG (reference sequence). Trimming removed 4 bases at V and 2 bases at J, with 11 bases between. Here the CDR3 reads CAWKKSYNTEAFF. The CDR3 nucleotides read TGTGCCTGGAAGAAGAGTTATAACACTGAAGCTTTCTTT.

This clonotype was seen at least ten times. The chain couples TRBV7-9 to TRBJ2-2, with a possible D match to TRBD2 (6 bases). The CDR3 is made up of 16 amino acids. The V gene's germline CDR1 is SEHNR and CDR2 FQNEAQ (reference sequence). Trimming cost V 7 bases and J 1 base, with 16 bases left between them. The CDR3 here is CASTPYGGMNTGELFF. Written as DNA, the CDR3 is TGTGCCAGCACCCCCTACGGCGGGATGAACACCGGGGAGCTGTTTTTT.

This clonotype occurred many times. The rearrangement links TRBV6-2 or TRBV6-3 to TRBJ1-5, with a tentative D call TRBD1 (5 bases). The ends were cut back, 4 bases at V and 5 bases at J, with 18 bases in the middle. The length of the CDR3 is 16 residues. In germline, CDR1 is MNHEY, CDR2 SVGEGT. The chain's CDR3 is CASSSNPRAGDQPQHF. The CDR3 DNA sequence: TGTGCCAGCAGTTCTAACCCACGGGCGGGGGATCAGCCCCAGCATTTT.

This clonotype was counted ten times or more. The CDR3 nucleotides read TGTGCCACCAGTGATGCCCAAGAGACCCAGTACTTC. Protein product: CATSDAQETQYF. The genes are TRBV24-1 and TRBJ2-5; D gene unclear. Germline assignment: CDR1 KGHDR and CDR2 SFDVKD. The CDR3 sequence is 12 residues long. V was shortened by 3 bases and J by 1 base, with 2 bases between the two germline ends.

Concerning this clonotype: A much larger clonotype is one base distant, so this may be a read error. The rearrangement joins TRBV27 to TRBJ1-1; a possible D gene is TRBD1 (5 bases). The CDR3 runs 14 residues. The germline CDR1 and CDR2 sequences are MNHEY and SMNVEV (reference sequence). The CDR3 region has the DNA TGTGCCCGCAGTTTATCTGGGACGACCTACGAAGCTTTCTTT. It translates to CARSLSGTTYEAFF.

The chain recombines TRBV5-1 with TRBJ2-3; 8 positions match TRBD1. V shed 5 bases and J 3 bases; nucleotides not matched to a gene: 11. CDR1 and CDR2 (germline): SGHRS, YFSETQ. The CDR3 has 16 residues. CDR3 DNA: TGCGCCAGCAGGGTCGCAGACAGGGGCGTAACAGATACGCAGTATTTT. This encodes CASRVADRGVTDTQYF.

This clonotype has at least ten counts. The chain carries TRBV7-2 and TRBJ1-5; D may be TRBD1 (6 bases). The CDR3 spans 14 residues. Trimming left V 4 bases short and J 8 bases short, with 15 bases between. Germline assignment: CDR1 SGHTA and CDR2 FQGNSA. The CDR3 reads CASSSGQPGEPQHF. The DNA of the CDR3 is TGTGCCAGCAGCTCCGGACAGCCAGGGGAGCCCCAGCATTTT. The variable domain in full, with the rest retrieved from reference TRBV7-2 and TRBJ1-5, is GAGVSQSPSNKVTEKGKDVELRCDPISGHTALYWYRQSLGQGLEFLIYFQGNSAPDKSGLPSDRFSAERTGGSVSTLTIQRTQQEDSAVYLCASSSGQPGEPQHFGDGTRLSIL.

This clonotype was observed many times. The CDR3: CASSLVLGVGELFF. Here the CDR3 DNA reads TGTGCCAGCAGCTTGGTACTGGGGGTCGGGGAGCTGTTTTTT. V gene TRBV5-4 combines with J gene TRBJ2-2; perhaps D is TRBD1 or TRBD2 (5 bases each). Germline V gene data show CDR1 as SGHNT and CDR2 as YYREEE (reference sequence). The CDR3 totals 14 residues. The V gene lost 0 bases and the J gene lost 7 bases, with 10 bases spanning the gap.

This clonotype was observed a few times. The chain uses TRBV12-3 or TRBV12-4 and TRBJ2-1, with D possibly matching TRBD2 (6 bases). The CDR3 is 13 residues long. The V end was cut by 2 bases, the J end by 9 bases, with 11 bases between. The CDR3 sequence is CASSLRERGEQFF. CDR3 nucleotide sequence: TGTGCCAGCAGTTTACGGGAGAGGGGTGAGCAGTTCTTC.

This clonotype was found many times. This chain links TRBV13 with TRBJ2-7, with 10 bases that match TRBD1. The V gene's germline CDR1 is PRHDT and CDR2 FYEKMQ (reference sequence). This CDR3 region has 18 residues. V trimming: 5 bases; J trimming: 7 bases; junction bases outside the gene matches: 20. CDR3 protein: CASSSLVGGTGATGEQYF. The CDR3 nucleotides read TGTGCCAGCAGCAGTTTGGTGGGAGGGACAGGGGCGACTGGGGAGCAGTACTTC.

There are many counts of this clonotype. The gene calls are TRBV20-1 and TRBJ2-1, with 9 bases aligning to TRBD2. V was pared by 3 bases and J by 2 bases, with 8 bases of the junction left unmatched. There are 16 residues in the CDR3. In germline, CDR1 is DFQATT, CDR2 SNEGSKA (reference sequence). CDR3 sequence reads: CSASPRASGTYNEQFF. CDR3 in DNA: TGCAGTGCTAGCCCCAGGGCTAGCGGGACCTACAATGAGCAGTTCTTC.

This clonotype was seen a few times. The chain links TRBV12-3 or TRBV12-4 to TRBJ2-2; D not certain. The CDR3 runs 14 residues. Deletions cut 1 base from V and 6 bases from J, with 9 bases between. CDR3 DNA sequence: TGTGCCAGCAGTTTAGGGCCGGGTTCCGGGGAGCTGTTTTTT. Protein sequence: CASSLGPGSGELFF.

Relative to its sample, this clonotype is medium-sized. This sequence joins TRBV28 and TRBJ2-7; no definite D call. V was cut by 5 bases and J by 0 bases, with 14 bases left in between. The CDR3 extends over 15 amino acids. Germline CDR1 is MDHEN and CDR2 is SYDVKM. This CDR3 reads CASSNPGLGSYEQYF. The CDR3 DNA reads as TGTGCCAGCAGTAACCCAGGCCTCGGCTCCTACGAGCAGTACTTC.

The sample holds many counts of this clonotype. DNA of the CDR3: TGTGCCAGCAGCCGCCTCTTTTGGGACAGCTACAATGAGCAGTTCTTC. Protein: CASSRLFWDSYNEQFF. The chain recombines TRBV14 with TRBJ2-1; 7 positions agree with TRBD1. Unmatched junction bases numbered 9, after V lost 4 bases and J lost 3 bases. The CDR3 contains 16 residues. Germline V CDR1 and CDR2: SGHDN, FVKESK.

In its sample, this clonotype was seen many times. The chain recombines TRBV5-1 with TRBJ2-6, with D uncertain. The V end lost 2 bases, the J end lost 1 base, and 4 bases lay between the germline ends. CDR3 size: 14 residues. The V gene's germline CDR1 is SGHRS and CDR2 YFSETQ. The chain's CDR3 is CASSFASGANVLTF. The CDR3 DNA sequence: TGCGCCAGCAGCTTCGCATCTGGGGCCAACGTCCTGACTTTC.

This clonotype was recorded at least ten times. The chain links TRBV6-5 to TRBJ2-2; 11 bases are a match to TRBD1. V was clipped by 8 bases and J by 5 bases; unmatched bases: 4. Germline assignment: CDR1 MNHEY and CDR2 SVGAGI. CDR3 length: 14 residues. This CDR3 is CASRTGGGTGELFF. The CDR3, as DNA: TGTGCCAGCCGGACAGGGGGCGGGACCGGGGAGCTGTTTTTT.

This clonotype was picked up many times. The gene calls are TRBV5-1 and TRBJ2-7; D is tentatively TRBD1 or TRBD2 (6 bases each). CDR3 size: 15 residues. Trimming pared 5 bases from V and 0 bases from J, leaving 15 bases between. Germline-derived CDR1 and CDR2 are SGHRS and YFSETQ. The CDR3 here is CASRRDIMSSYEQYF. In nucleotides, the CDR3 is TGCGCCAGCAGGCGGGACATCATGAGCTCCTACGAGCAGTACTTC.

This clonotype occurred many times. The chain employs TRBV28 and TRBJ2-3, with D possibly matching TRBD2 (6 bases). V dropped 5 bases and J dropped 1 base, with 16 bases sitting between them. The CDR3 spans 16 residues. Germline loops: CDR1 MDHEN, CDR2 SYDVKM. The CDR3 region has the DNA TGTGCCAGCAGTGGGGCAGCGAGGAGGGGCACAGATACGCAGTATTTT. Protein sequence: CASSGAARRGTDTQYF.

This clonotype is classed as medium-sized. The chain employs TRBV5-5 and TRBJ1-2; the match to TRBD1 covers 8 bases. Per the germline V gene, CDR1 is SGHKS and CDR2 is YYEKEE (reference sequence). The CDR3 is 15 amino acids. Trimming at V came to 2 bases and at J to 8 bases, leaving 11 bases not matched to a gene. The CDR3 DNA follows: TGTGCCAGCAGCTTCGGCGTCGGGACAGGTGACGGCTACACCTTC. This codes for CASSFGVGTGDGYTF.

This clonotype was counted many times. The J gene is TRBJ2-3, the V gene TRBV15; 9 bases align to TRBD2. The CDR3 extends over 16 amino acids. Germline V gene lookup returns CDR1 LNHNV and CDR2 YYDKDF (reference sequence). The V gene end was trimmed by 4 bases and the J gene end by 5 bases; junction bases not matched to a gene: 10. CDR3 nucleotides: TGTGCCACCAGCATGCGGCGGGGGGGCCGGGAAGATACGCAGTATTTT. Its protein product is CATSMRRGGREDTQYF. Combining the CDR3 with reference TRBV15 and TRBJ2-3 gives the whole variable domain DAMVIQNPRYQVTQFGKPVTLSCSQTLNHNVMYWYQQKSSQAPKLLFHYYDKDFNNEADTPDNFQSRRPNTSFCFLDIRSPGLGDTAMYLCATSMRRGGREDTQYFGPGTRLTVL.

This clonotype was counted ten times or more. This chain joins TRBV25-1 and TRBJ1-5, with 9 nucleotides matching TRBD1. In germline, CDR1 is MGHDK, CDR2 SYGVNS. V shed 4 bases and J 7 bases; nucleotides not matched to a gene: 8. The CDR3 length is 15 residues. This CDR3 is CASSAGTGFGQPQHF. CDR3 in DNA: TGTGCCAGCAGTGCCGGGACAGGGTTCGGGCAGCCCCAGCATTTT.

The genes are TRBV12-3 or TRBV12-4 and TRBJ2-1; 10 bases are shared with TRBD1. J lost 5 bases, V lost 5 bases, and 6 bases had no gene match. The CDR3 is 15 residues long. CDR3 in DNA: TGTGCCAGCAGTCTCACGACAGGGGGCCACAATGAGCAGTTCTTC. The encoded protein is CASSLTTGGHNEQFF.

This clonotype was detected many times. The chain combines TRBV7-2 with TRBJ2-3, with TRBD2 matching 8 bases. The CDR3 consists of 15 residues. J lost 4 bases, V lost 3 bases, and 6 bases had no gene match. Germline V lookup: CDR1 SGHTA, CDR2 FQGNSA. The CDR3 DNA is TGTGCCAGCAGCTTTAGCGGGGCCGGGGCAGATACGCAGTATTTT. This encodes CASSFSGAGADTQYF.

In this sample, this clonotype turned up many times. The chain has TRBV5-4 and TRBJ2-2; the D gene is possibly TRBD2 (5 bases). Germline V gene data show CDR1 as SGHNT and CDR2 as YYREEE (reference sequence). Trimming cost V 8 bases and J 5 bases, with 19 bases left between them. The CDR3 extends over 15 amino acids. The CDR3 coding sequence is TGTGCCAGTAGATCGGCGACAAGAGGGACCGGGGAGCTGTTTTTT. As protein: CASRSATRGTGELFF. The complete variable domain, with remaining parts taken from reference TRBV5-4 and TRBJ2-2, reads ETGVTQSPTHLIKTRGQQVTLRCSSQSGHNTVSWYQQALGQGPQFIFQYYREEENGRGNFPPRFSGLQFPNYSSELNVNALELDDSALYLCASRSATRGTGELFFGEGSRLTVL.

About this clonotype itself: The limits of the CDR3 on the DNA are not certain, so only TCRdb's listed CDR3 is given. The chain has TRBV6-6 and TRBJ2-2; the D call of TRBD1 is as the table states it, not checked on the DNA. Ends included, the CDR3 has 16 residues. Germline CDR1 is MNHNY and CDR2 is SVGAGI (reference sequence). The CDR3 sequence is CASSYSADIPGELFFF.